This T cell receptor beta chain came from a study of blood T cell repertoires in COVID-19 (dated by TCRdb to the early 2020s). Regarding the study in general: Samples covering the acute and convalescent phases of COVID-19 were provided by collaborators in the United States, Italy and Spain. Where available, HLA class I and class II types were obtained from metadata supplied by the sample provider rather than from assay-based typing. Samples came from the ongoing ImmuneRACE study (first 160 participants) plus 1,254 subjects from 6 global collaborators. The repertoires were released in a freely available public database intended as a resource for research on the immune response to SARS-CoV-2. The material from the prospective study consisted of cDNA or gDNA derived from T cells, B-cell-depleted T cells, or PBMCs. Subjects who had been exposed to COVID-19, were actively infected with it, or had recovered from it provided the deeply sampled blood TCRbeta repertoires that made up the dataset. Nearly every sample came with metadata listing a de-identified subject ID, COVID-19 status, age in years and sex.

Looking up the germline V gene yields CDR1 MDHEN and CDR2 SYDVKM. Including the terminal cysteine and phenylalanine, the CDR3 comprises 14 residues. The read is trimmed to its CDR3 DNA, 42 bases read in frame from base 1. V sheds 5 bases and J sheds 0 bases, leaving 11 bases between their ends. Participants in the prospective study were enrolled through a virtual design, were aged about 18 to 100 years, and lived in roughly 24 United States geographic areas. Cohort assignment in the prospective study relied on participant-reported clinical history from a screening survey and a study questionnaire. Exposed participants were defined as having been in contact with someone with a PCR-confirmed or clinician-diagnosed COVID-19 case within 2 weeks of study entry. In the prospective study, whole blood, serum and a nasopharyngeal or oropharyngeal swab were collected from each participant by mobile phlebotomists. Prospective study participants could optionally give additional blood draws and questionnaires over an approximately two-month period. Before DNA extraction, blood samples from the prospective study were shipped at room temperature or frozen.

Beyond this particular receptor, the publication reports: Clinical and demographic metadata were provided uncurated, with the amount varying by source and participant.

This clone was detected only a few times. Which antigen it targets is not known. There are no base qualities to consult, and no much larger clone falls within one base. The immunoSEQ Assay, a bias-controlled multiplex PCR, was used to amplify TCRbeta CDR3 regions from genomic DNA. The original methods were these. The number of nucleated cells in each sample was estimated by amplification of reference gene primers within the assay. To quantify the absolute abundance of each unique TCRbeta CDR3 rearrangement, sequence reads were collapsed and filtered. Productive Simpson clonality was computed per sample as the square root of Simpson's diversity index over productive rearrangements. The table was pulled from immuneACCESS by TCRdb, which kept in-frame rearrangements only. Such tables lose some clones; where checked, under half of the loss comes from unresolved V genes, and the rest has no known cause. V and J calls and clone size follow that table, whereas D and trimming were derived from the DNA. This sample comprises roughly 270,000 clones, roughly 80% of them detected only once. The ten top clones hold 5% of the sample.

Recombination connected TRBV28 to TRBJ2-7, with TRBD1 as a weak D call on 5 bases. The source is a man in his forties or fifties who had been exposed to COVID-19. The sample taken for sequencing was PBMCs or T cells enriched from blood (not recorded which). Here is the DNA: TGTGCCAGCAGTCCTGACAGAGACTCCTACGAGCAGTACTTC. Its translation is CASSPDRDSYEQYF.